Following are 18 T cell receptor beta chains from one sample sequenced in a study of T cell repertoires in cytomegalovirus infection (dated by TCRdb to the late 2010s). TCRdb names Illumina HiSeq 1500 as the instrument used. TCRdb took the public reads, trimmed them with fastp at Q25, ran MiXCR for clone calling and kept in-frame beta chains. Every distinct CDR3 protein forms one entry, paired with its most common genes and DNA. Across this sample there are some 150,000 distinct CDR3 sequences, with 23% seen only once. In total, the top ten clones hold roughly 9.8% of the sample. Sequenced sample: PBMCs. The receptors derive from a human donor in good health (CMV status not recorded). Some clones in this sample may be carry-over from other donors' samples.

Remarks on this clonotype: An end of the junction does not agree with germline; a read error may underlie this. Written as DNA, the CDR3 is TGTGCCAGCAGCTTAATGGAGTCCCTAGCCAAAAACATTCGGTACTTC. Translating gives CASSLMESLAKNIRYF. The rearrangement links TRBV7-2 to TRBJ2-4, with D perhaps TRBD2 (5 bases). Germline loops: CDR1 SGHTA, CDR2 FQGNSA. The CDR3 has 16 residues.

There are many counts of this clonotype. This CDR3 is CASSLARGLAESQFF. The CDR3 DNA reads as TGTGCCAGCAGCTTAGCGAGGGGACTAGCGGAGTCGCAGTTCTTC. V and J are TRBV11-1 and TRBJ2-1; 11 nucleotides align to TRBD2. V was clipped by 0 bases and J by 12 bases; unmatched bases: 7. The CDR3 contains 15 residues. CDR1 is SGHAT and CDR2 is FQDESV in the germline V gene (reference sequence).

Only a few counts were recorded for this clonotype. The V and J genes are TRBV4-3 and TRBJ2-7; D unresolved. This CDR3 is built from 12 residues. Per the germline V gene, CDR1 is LGHNA and CDR2 is YSLEER. V dropped 7 bases and J dropped 3 bases, with 10 bases sitting between them. CDR3 region: CASTGPLYEQYF. The CDR3 DNA is TGCGCCAGCACTGGACCCCTCTACGAGCAGTACTTC.

The rearrangement uses TRBV7-6 and TRBJ1-5; D unclear. The V gene's germline CDR1 is SGHVS and CDR2 FNYEAQ. V was clipped by 11 bases and J by 11 bases, with 10 bases between them. CDR3 length: 9 residues. DNA of the CDR3: TGTGCCTACGGAAGTACCCAGCATTTT. Translation gives CAYGSTQHF.

The chain combines TRBV4-1 with TRBJ1-2; the D is unclear. Germline lookup yields CDR1 MGHRA and CDR2 YSYEKL. With 1 base removed from V and 2 bases from J, the gap between germline ends came to 5 bases. This CDR3 spans 13 amino acids. CDR3 bases: TGCGCCAGCAGCCAAGTTTTGAACTATGGCTACACCTTC. Translating gives CASSQVLNYGYTF.

The chain joins TRBV6-8 to TRBJ2-7; 10 nucleotides line up with TRBD1. V lost 0 bases, J lost 3 bases, and 2 bases stayed unmatched. The germline CDR1 and CDR2 sequences are MNHGY and SAAAGT. The CDR3 contains 15 residues. The DNA for the CDR3 is TGTGCCAGCAGTTACTCGGGGACAGGGGACTACGAGCAGTACTTC. Residues: CASSYSGTGDYEQYF.

This chain joins TRBV14 and TRBJ1-3; the D is unclear. CDR1 is SGHDN and CDR2 is FVKESK in the germline V gene. Trimming shortened V by 4 bases and J by 0 bases, and 7 bases separated the two germline ends. The CDR3 length is 14 residues. DNA of the CDR3: TGTGCCAGCAGCCCCACCCCCTCTGGAAACACCATATATTTT. Translating gives CASSPTPSGNTIYF.

Comment on this clonotype: A clone one base away is much larger, so this may be a read error. The rearrangement uses TRBV7-2 and TRBJ2-1; TRBD2 might be the D (6 bases). The CDR3 runs to 13 residues. Trimming pared 4 bases from V and 6 bases from J, leaving 10 bases between. CDR1 and CDR2 (germline): SGHTA, FQGNSA. The CDR3 DNA follows: TGTGCCAGCAGCTCGATCGGGGGCAATGAGCAGTTCTTC. It encodes CASSSIGGNEQFF.

This clonotype has a handful of counts. This chain uses TRBV19 with TRBJ2-7; D may match TRBD1 or TRBD2 (5 bases each). This CDR3 contains 14 residues. Germline CDR1 reads LNHDA; CDR2 reads SQIVND (reference sequence). Trimming shortened V by 4 bases and J by 2 bases, and 12 bases separated the two germline ends. The DNA for the CDR3 is TGTGCCAGTAGTACCACCCGGGACCCCTACGAGCAGTACTTC. Translating gives CASSTTRDPYEQYF.

A single count supports this clonotype. The chain has TRBV28 and TRBJ2-1, with TRBD2 matching over 9 bases. V lost 5 bases, J lost 8 bases, and 16 bases stayed unmatched. The germline V gene has CDR1 MDHEN and CDR2 SYDVKM. CDR3 size: 17 residues. The DNA for the CDR3 is TGTGCCAGCAGTCCCGCTTTAGGTGGCGGGAGGGACTATGAGCAGTTCTTC. This translates into CASSPALGGGRDYEQFF.

The chain couples TRBV28 to TRBJ2-7, with 7 bases lining up with TRBD1. The CDR3 is 11 residues long. After removal of 8 bases from V and 4 bases from J, the junction contained 2 bases not matched to a gene. Germline CDR1 and CDR2: MDHEN and SYDVKM. The CDR3 sequence is CASFRGYEQYF. CDR3 bases: TGTGCCAGCTTCAGGGGGTACGAGCAGTACTTC.

This clonotype was counted ten times or more. The chain uses TRBV5-4 and TRBJ1-1, with 12 nucleotides matching TRBD1. V shed 2 bases and J 4 bases; nucleotides not matched to a gene: 3. CDR1 SGHNT and CDR2 YYREEE come from the germline V gene (reference sequence). This CDR3 contains 15 residues. The CDR3 loop reads CASSLGTGGGTEAFF. The CDR3 DNA reads as TGTGCCAGCAGCTTAGGGACAGGGGGCGGCACTGAAGCTTTCTTT.

This clonotype occurred many times. V and J are TRBV7-2 and TRBJ2-5; D not resolved. Per germline, CDR1 SGHTA and CDR2 FQGNSA. With 4 bases removed from V and 5 bases from J, the gap between germline ends came to 11 bases. The CDR3 has 13 amino acids. CDR3 DNA: TGTGCCAGCAGCTCAGGTTTAGGGGAGACCCAGTACTTC. Protein product: CASSSGLGETQYF.

This clonotype has just a few counts. The chain joins TRBV7-9 to TRBJ2-3; no clear D. This CDR3 has 13 residues. V dropped 4 bases and J dropped 0 bases, with 5 bases sitting between them. Germline V gives CDR1 SEHNR, CDR2 FQNEAQ (reference sequence). In DNA form, the CDR3 reads TGTGCCAGCAGCTCGTCTAGCACAGATACGCAGTATTTT. It encodes CASSSSSTDTQYF.

Only a few counts were recorded for this clonotype. This sequence joins TRBV9 and TRBJ1-1, with a possible D match to TRBD1 (6 bases). The CDR3 has 15 amino acids. Trimming left V 0 bases short and J 1 base short, with 10 bases between. Germline V gives CDR1 SGDLS, CDR2 YYNGEE. CDR3 DNA: TGTGCCAGCAGCGTAGGGGCAGGGGAGAACACTGAAGCTTTCTTT. Protein: CASSVGAGENTEAFF. Variable domain in full (rest from reference TRBV9 and TRBJ1-1): DSGVTQTPKHLITATGQRVTLRCSPRSGDLSVYWYQQSLDQGLQFLIQYYNGEERAKGNILERFSAQQFPDLHSELNLSSLELGDSALYFCASSVGAGENTEAFFGQGTRLTVV.

This clonotype occurred many times. The gene calls are TRBV28 and TRBJ2-7; D call uncertain. The germline gives CDR1 MDHEN, CDR2 SYDVKM. This CDR3 spans 11 amino acids. Deletions cut 5 bases from V and 5 bases from J, with 7 bases between. CDR3 in DNA: TGTGCCAGCAGTAGTGAAGACGAGCAGTACTTC. It translates to CASSSEDEQYF.

The table lists this clonotype with many counts. The V call is TRBV7-2, the J call TRBJ1-2, with a tentative D call TRBD1 (6 bases). CDR1 and CDR2 from the germline V gene are SGHTA and FQGNSA. Trimming removed 5 bases from V and 4 bases from J, with 8 bases in between. There are 12 residues in the CDR3. The CDR3 DNA reads as TGTGCCAGCAGCCAGACAGGCTATGGCTACACCTTC. This translates into CASSQTGYGYTF.

The table lists this clonotype with a few counts. J is TRBJ2-7 and V is TRBV20-1; TRBD2 agrees at 7 bases. In germline, CDR1 is DFQATT, CDR2 SNEGSKA (reference sequence). This CDR3 region has 14 residues. Trimming removed 1 base from V and 1 base from J; junction bases left unmatched: 4. The CDR3 here is CSARVQGGSYEQYF. Written as DNA, the CDR3 is TGCAGTGCTAGAGTCCAGGGAGGGTCCTACGAGCAGTACTTC.